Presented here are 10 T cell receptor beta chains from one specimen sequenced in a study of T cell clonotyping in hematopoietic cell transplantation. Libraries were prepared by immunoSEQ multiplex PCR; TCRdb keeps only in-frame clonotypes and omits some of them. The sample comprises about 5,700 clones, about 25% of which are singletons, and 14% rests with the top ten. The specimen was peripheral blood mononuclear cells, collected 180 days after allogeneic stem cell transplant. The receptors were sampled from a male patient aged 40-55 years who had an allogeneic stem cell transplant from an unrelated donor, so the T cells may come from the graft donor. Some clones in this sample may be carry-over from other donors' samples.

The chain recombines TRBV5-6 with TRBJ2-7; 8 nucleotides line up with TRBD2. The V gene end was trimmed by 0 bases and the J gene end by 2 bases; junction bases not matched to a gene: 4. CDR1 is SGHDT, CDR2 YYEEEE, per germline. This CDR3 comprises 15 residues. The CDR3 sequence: CASSLGLATTYEQYF. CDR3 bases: TGTGCCAGCAGCTTGGGACTAGCGACAACCTACGAGCAGTACTTC.

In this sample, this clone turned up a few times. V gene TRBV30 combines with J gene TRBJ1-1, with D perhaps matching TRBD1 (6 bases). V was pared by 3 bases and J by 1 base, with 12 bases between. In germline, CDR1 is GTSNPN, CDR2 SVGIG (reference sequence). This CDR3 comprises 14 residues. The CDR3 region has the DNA TGTGCCTGGAGAACAGGGTGGGGGAACACTGAAGCTTTCTTT. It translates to CAWRTGWGNTEAFF.

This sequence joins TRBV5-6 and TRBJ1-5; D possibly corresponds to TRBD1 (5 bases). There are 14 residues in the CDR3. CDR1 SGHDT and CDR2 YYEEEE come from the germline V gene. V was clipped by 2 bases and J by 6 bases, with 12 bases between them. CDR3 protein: CASSFMGRGQPQHF. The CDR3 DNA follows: TGTGCCAGCAGCTTTATGGGAAGGGGTCAGCCCCAGCATTTT. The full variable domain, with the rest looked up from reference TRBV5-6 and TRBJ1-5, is DAGVTQSPTHLIKTRGQQVTLRCSPKSGHDTVSWYQQALGQGPQFIFQYYEEEERQRGNFPDRFSGHQFPNYSSELNVNALLLGDSALYLCASSFMGRGQPQHFGDGTRLSIL.

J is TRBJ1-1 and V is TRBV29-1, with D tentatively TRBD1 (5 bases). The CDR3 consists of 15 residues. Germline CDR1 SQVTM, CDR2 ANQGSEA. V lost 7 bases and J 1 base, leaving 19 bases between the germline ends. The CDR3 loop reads CSAEGREDGNTEAFF. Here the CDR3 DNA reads TGCAGCGCCGAGGGCAGGGAAGATGGGAACACTGAAGCTTTCTTT.

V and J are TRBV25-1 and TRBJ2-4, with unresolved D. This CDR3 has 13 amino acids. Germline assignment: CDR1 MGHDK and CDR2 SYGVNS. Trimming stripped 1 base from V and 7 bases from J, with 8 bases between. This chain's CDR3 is CASSEFFGNIQYF. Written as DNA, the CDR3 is TGTGCCAGCAGTGAATTTTTTGGGAACATTCAGTACTTC.

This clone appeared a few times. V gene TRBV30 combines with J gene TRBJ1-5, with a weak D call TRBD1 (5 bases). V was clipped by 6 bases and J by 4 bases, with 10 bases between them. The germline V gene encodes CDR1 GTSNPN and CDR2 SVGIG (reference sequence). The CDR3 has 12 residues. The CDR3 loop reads CACDSPNQPQHF. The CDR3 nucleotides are TGTGCCTGTGACAGCCCAAATCAGCCCCAGCATTTT.

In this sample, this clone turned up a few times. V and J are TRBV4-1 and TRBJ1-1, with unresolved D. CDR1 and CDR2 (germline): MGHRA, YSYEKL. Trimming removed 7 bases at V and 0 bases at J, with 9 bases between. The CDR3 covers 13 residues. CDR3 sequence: CASNLGLNTEAFF. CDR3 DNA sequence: TGCGCCAGCAACCTCGGGCTGAACACTGAAGCTTTCTTT.

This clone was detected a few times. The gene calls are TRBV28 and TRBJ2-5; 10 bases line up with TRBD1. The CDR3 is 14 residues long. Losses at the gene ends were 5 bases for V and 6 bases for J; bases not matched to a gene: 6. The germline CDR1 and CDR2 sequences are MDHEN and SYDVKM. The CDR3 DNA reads TGTGCCAGCAGTATACGGACAGGGGGGAAGACCCAGTACTTC. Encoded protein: CASSIRTGGKTQYF.

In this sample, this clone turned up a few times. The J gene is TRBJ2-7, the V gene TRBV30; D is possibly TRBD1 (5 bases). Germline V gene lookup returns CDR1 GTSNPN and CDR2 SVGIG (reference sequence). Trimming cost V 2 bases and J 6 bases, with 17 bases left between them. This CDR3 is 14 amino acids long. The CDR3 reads CAWSRGRVAGEQYF. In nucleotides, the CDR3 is TGTGCCTGGAGTAGGGGCAGGGTTGCAGGCGAGCAGTACTTC.

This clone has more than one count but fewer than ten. The CDR3 DNA reads TGTGCCAGCAGCGCCGACTACGAGCAGTACTTC. It is translated as CASSADYEQYF. The chain joins TRBV7-2 to TRBJ2-7; D ambiguous. Trimming removed 5 bases from V and 3 bases from J, with 5 bases in between. Looked up from germline, CDR1 is SGHTA and CDR2 is FQGNSA. The CDR3 runs to 11 residues.